This T cell receptor beta chain was observed in a study of beta chain features in type 1 diabetes. The study, taken as a whole, reports: For cells with high TCR expression, cDNA sequencing could yield over-representation. Compared with healthy donors, patients appeared to share more similar naive, central memory and regulatory TCRB repertoires.

The sequenced template was cDNA made from the entire isolated RNA. Several million reads on average were seen across naive, central memory and regulatory T cell samples. Sequenced by immunoSEQ multiplex PCR; TCRdb stores in-frame clones only, minus some. The sample consists of 360,000 or so clones, about 19% of them appearing once. A CD45RO/CCR7/CD25/CD127/CD95/CD27 panel sorted naive, central memory, regulatory and stem cell-like memory CD4+ cells. The V gene's germline CDR1 is SEHNR and CDR2 FQNEAQ (reference sequence). V gave up 6 bases and J gave up 2 bases, with 6 bases separating them. This CDR3 is 12 amino acids long. This clone came up many times. The antigen remains undetermined.

The chain couples TRBV7-9 to TRBJ2-3, with a possible D match to TRBD2 (5 bases). The source material was naive CD4+ T cells from blood. The sequence was collected from a woman in her late teens or twenties in good health. CDR3 bases: TGTGCCAGCAGGGGAGCCACAGATACGCAGTATTTT. Protein product: CASRGATDTQYF.